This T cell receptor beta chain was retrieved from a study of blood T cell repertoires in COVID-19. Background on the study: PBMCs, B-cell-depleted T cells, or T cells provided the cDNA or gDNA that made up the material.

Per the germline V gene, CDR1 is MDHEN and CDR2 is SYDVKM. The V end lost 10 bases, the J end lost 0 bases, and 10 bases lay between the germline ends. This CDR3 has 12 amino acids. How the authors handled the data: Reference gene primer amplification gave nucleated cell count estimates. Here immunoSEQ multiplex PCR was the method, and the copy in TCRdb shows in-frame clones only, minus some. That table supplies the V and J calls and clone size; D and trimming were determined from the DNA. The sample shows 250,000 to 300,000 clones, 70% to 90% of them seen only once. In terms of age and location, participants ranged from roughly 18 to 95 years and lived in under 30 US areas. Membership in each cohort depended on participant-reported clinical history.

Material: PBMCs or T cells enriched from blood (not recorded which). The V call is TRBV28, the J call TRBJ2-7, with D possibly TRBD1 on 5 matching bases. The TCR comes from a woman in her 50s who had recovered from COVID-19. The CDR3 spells CATHDSSYEQYF. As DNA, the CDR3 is TGTGCCACGCACGACAGCTCCTACGAGCAGTACTTC.